The 9 T cell receptor beta chains reported below all come from one sample, sequenced in a study of blood T cell repertoires in COVID-19 (dated by TCRdb to 2020 to 2021). The method behind the library was the immunoSEQ multiplex PCR assay. TCRdb took this table from immuneACCESS and kept in-frame rearrangements with V and J called. Such tables lack part of the clones; where checked against another copy, unresolved V genes explain under half of the gap, and the rest is unexplained. The sample table holds approximately 260,000 clones, of which nearly 90% were seen once. Around 1.9% of the sample comes from the top ten. Sequenced material: PBMCs or T cells enriched from blood (not recorded which). These receptors were collected from a woman in her sixties or seventies who had recovered from COVID-19.

The CDR3 nucleotides are TGTGCCAGCAGCCACGTCAGGAAATCGTCGGAAGCTAACTATGGCTACACCTTC. It translates to CASSHVRKSSEANYGYTF. The chain employs TRBV3-1 (or the pseudogene TRBV3-2) and TRBJ1-2; D not certain. This CDR3 has 18 amino acids. Germline CDR1 and CDR2: LGHDT and YNNKEL (reference sequence). V lost 3 bases and J lost 0, with 20 bases in between.

V usage is TRBV2 and J usage is TRBJ1-1; D not certain. In germline, CDR1 is SNHLY, CDR2 FYNNEI. The CDR3 extends over 13 amino acids. V was cut by 7 bases and J by 1 base, with 10 bases left in between. CDR3 loop: CASMEEQNTEAFF. The CDR3 coding sequence is TGTGCCAGCATGGAGGAACAGAACACTGAAGCTTTCTTT.

The V gene is TRBV20-1, the J gene TRBJ2-3; 9 bases fit TRBD2. Trimming at V came to 3 bases and at J to 7 bases, leaving 8 bases not matched to a gene. The CDR3 is 14 amino acids. Per germline, CDR1 DFQATT and CDR2 SNEGSKA (reference sequence). As DNA, the CDR3 is TGCAGTGCTAGTTTTGGACTAGCGAGTAATACGCAGTATTTT. It is translated as CSASFGLASNTQYF.

The chain is built from TRBV5-1 and TRBJ2-7, with D hard to call. There are 15 residues in the CDR3. The germline V and J ends were trimmed by 2 bases and 6 bases, with 18 bases remaining between them. Germline V lookup: CDR1 SGHRS, CDR2 YFSETQ. The CDR3 coding sequence is TGCGCCAGCAGCTTAGAGCTCCCTCCTACGGGCGAGCAGTACTTC. Protein: CASSLELPPTGEQYF.

In nucleotides, the CDR3 is TGCGCCAGCAGTTTGTTAGGACAGGACACTGAAGCTTTCTTT. It is translated as CASSLLGQDTEAFF. The chain has TRBV5-1 and TRBJ1-1; 7 bases are a match to TRBD1. Germline lookup yields CDR1 SGHRS and CDR2 YFSETQ. The CDR3 extends over 14 amino acids. With V trimmed by 5 bases and J by 3 bases, 7 bases remained unmatched.

Regarding this clone: This sample includes further DNA sequences coding for the same CDR3. The rearrangement uses TRBV9 and TRBJ1-4; a weak D match, TRBD1 (6 bases). Between the trimmed V and J ends, which lost 4 bases and 0 bases, there was a span of 10 bases. CDR3 size: 15 residues. Germline CDR1 and CDR2: SGDLS and YYNGEE. Written as DNA, the CDR3 is TGTGCCAGCAGCCCATCAGGGGCAACTAATGAAAAACTGTTTTTT. This translates into CASSPSGATNEKLFF.

This clone is a singleton in its sample. The chain recombines TRBV27 with TRBJ1-3; no clear D gene. V was trimmed by 3 bases and J by 4 bases, leaving 10 bases between them. Germline V gene data show CDR1 as MNHEY and CDR2 as SMNVEV (reference sequence). This CDR3 is 14 amino acids long. The CDR3 DNA follows: TGTGCCAGCAGTTTGACGGAGGAGGGAAACACCATATATTTT. Protein: CASSLTEEGNTIYF.

The chain has TRBV19 and TRBJ2-7, with D hard to call. With 2 bases removed from V and 2 bases from J, the gap between germline ends came to 13 bases. This CDR3 is 15 amino acids long. The germline CDR1 and CDR2 sequences are LNHDA and SQIVND (reference sequence). The CDR3 bases are TGTGCCAGTAGTATACCCTCGAGGTACCCCTACGAGCAGTACTTC. It encodes CASSIPSRYPYEQYF.

This clone appeared a single time. The V gene is TRBV5-1, the J gene TRBJ1-6; D is ambiguous. The CDR3 contains 15 residues. V shed 1 base and J shed 7 bases, with 12 bases lying between them. Germline CDR1 reads SGHRS; CDR2 reads YFSETQ. The chain's CDR3 is CASSLSGIMNSPLHF. The CDR3, as DNA: TGCGCCAGCAGCTTGAGTGGCATAATGAATTCACCCCTCCACTTT.